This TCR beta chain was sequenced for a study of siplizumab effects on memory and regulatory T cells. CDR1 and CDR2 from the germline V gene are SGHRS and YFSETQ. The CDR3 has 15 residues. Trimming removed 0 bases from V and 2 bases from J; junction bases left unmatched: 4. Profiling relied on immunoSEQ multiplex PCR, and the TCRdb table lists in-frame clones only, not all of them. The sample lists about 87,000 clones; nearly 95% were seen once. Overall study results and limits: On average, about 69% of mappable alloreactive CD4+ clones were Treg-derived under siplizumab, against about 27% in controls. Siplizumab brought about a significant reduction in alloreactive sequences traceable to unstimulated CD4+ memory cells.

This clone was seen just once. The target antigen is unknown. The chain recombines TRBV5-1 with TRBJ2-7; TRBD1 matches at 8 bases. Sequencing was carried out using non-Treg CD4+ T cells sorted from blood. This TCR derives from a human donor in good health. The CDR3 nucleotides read TGCGCCAGCAGCTTGGGGGGACAGGCCACCTACGAGCAGTACTTC. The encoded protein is CASSLGGQATYEQYF. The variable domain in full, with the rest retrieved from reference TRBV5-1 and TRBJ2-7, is KAGVTQTPRYLIKTRGQQVTLSCSPISGHRSVSWYQQTPGQGLQFLFEYFSETQRNKGNFPGRFSGRQFSNSRSEMNVSTLELGDSALYLCASSLGGQATYEQYFGPGTRLTVT.